This TCR beta chain was recovered during a study of Ad26.COV2.S vaccination and SARS-CoV-2 variants. Study conclusions and caveats: Similar non-spike TCR breadth was seen in vaccine and placebo recipients.

About this clone itself: Its antigen remains unidentified.

Treatment specified: roughly 19 received Ad26.COV2.S at low or high dose, single or two shots; about 5 received placebo; per-sample allocation not given. Collection of samples fell on day 63 after the first vaccine or placebo injection. Profiling relied on immunoSEQ multiplex PCR, and the TCRdb table lists in-frame clones only, not all of them. The repertoire holds approximately 400,000 clones, with roughly 84% as singletons. V was shortened by 4 bases and J by 8 bases, with 15 bases between the two germline ends. The CDR3 contains 14 residues. Germline V gene data show CDR1 as SGHRS and CDR2 as YFSETQ.

The chain couples TRBV5-1 to TRBJ1-4; D unclear. Sequenced here: peripheral blood, sampled in a trial of Ad26.COV2.S vaccine versus placebo. This sequence originates from a person aged 18-60 years who received the Ad26.COV2.S COVID-19 vaccine or a placebo. CDR3 in DNA: TGCGCCAGCAGCCCGTCGGGGATTTCGGAAAAACTGTTTTTT. Amino acid sequence: CASSPSGISEKLFF.